This T cell receptor beta chain was sequenced in a study of breast tumors, draining lymph nodes, adjacent tissues. Using its own MiXCR run on the multiplex PCR reads, TCRdb lists one record per CDR3 protein. The table lists some 170,000 distinct CDR3 sequences, roughly a third of them singletons. Samples came from axillary lymph nodes draining the breast cancer. As for this clonotype: Germline and junction disagree at one end, which may indicate a read error.

The CDR3 spans 16 residues. Per germline, CDR1 LGHDT and CDR2 YNNKEL (reference sequence). The V and J genes are TRBV3-1 and TRBJ2-3, with TRBD2 matching over 10 bases. The source of this sequence is a female donor with breast cancer. Some clones in this sample may be carry-over from other donors' samples. Sequenced sample: axillary lymph node tissue. CDR3 DNA sequence: TGCGCCAGCAGCCAAGATCTTGTAAGCGGGAGGGCCACGCAGTGTTTT. This gives the protein CASSQDLVSGRATQCF.